This entry describes one TCR beta chain. Antigen unknown. Preparing the TCRbeta library involved the use of unique molecular identifiers. From the PCR reads, TCRdb called clonotypes with MiXCR, one entry per CDR3 protein. This table has around 960,000 distinct CDR3 sequences, roughly 29% appearing once. This CDR3 has 16 amino acids. Unmatched junction bases numbered 9, after V lost 6 bases and J lost 5 bases. This entry comes from a study of T-cell reconstitution after alpha-beta-depleted transplantation in children. Broader study findings: Reportedly, roughly two months post-transplant, alpha-beta T cells arose from several hundred expanded graft clones. The authors attributed T-cell counts and diversity one year after transplant mostly to newly produced T cells.

The chain has TRBV12-3 or TRBV12-4 and TRBJ2-2; 10 positions match TRBD2. This clonotype was sampled from a boy under two years old who had a stem cell transplant for SCID, so the T cells may come from the graft donor. Sequenced here: PBMCs, mostly from graft donor cells, sampled 360 days after TCRalphabeta/CD19-depleted stem cell transplant. CDR3 sequence: CASSPWASGGTGELFF. DNA for the CDR3: TGTGCCAGCAGCCCCTGGGCTAGCGGGGGAACCGGGGAGCTGTTTTTT.